These 21 T cell receptor beta chains were sequenced from one sample in a study of tumor and adjacent non-tumor tissue in lung cancer. Three rounds of nested PCR, following a modified ARM-PCR protocol, produced the TCRbeta library. TCRdb independently ran MiXCR on the multiplex PCR reads; one entry per CDR3 protein. The data contain about 70,000 distinct CDR3 sequences, about 80% of them singletons. RNA was extracted from bulk tissue without any cell sorting. Material: lung tumor tissue. These receptor sequences come from a man between 60 and 75 years old with non-small cell lung cancer.

Worth noting for this clonotype: The junction shows a germline mismatch at one end, possibly a read error. The genes are TRBV6-1 and TRBJ1-5; no firm D call. This CDR3 is built from 13 residues. Germline assignment: CDR1 MNHNS and CDR2 SASEGT. CDR3 region: CVSSVEQNQSQHF. In nucleotides, the CDR3 is TGTGTCAGCAGTGTAGAGCAGAATCAGTCCCAGCATTTT.

Note on this clonotype: As the CDR3 is not closed by the conserved phenylalanine or tryptophan, this likely results from a read error. The DNA is left out, because the CDR3 cannot be placed on it with certainty; the CDR3 is given as TCRdb lists it. This chain links TRBV11-3 with TRBJ2-5; no check of the table's D call, TRBD2, against the DNA was made. The germline V gene has CDR1 SGHNT and CDR2 YENEEA. From its first to its last residue, the CDR3 has 14 amino acids. CDR3 in amino acids: CASSPSGAGESRYL.

In the case of this clonotype: Likely a read error: the CDR3 ends without its conserved phenylalanine or tryptophan. This chain links TRBV10-2 with TRBJ1-2, with TRBD1 matching 7 bases. Germline lookup yields CDR1 WSHSY and CDR2 SAAADI. The CDR3 has 13 residues. The CDR3 loop is CVSTRQGDYGYTL. The CDR3 DNA follows: TGTGTCAGCACCCGACAGGGCGACTATGGCTACACCCTC.

This clonotype showed up just once. As the CDR3 is not closed by the conserved phenylalanine or tryptophan, this likely results from a read error. The DNA of the CDR3 is TGCAGTGCTGTGAACACAGATACGCAGTATTTG. Translating it yields CSAVNTDTQYL. The V and J genes are TRBV20-1 and TRBJ2-3; the D is unclear. CDR1 DFQATT and CDR2 SNEGSKA come from the germline V gene (reference sequence). V was pared by 5 bases and J by 2 bases, with 5 bases between. This CDR3 is 11 amino acids long.

As to this clonotype: At one boundary the junction diverges from the germline segment, which might be a read error. The J gene is TRBJ2-2, the V gene TRBV20-1, with D possibly being TRBD2 (5 bases). From germline, CDR1 is DFQATT and CDR2 SNEGSKA (reference sequence). The CDR3 length is 13 residues. The CDR3 coding sequence is TGCAGTTCTAGAGATTTTTTACCCGGGAAGCTATTTTTT. It codes for CSSRDFLPGKLFF.

Concerning this clonotype: Germline and junction disagree at one end, which may indicate a read error. The rearrangement uses TRBV20-1 and TRBJ2-2; tentatively, D is TRBD2 (5 bases). This CDR3 spans 13 amino acids. The germline V gene encodes CDR1 DFQATT and CDR2 SNEGSKA (reference sequence). The CDR3 region has the DNA TGCAGTGCTAGTGCAGCGAACATCGGGGAGCCGTTTTTT. It specifies CSASAANIGEPFF.

This clonotype was observed once. One end of the junction is discordant with germline, which a read error may explain. The chain combines TRBV29-1 with TRBJ1-2; D gene uncertain. The CDR3 has 12 amino acids. Per the germline V gene, CDR1 is SQVTM and CDR2 is ANQGSEA. The CDR3 here is CSVEEINYDYTF. DNA for the CDR3: TGCAGTGTTGAAGAGATTAACTATGACTACACCTTC.

On this clonotype itself: An end of the junction differs from the germline gene, which may be a read error. This chain uses TRBV12-3 or TRBV12-4 with TRBJ1-2; a possible D gene is TRBD1 (6 bases). The CDR3 covers 13 residues. The CDR3 nucleotides are TGCGCCAGCACTCCTCAGGACAGCTATGGCTACACCTTC. This codes for CASTPQDSYGYTF.

On this clonotype: The junction departs from the called germline gene at one end, perhaps through a read error. The rearrangement links TRBV6-6 to TRBJ1-5; perhaps TRBD1 as D (5 bases). The germline V gene has CDR1 MNHNY and CDR2 SVGAGI (reference sequence). The CDR3 has 13 residues. This CDR3 is CVSRPNRNQSQHF. CDR3 in DNA: TGTGTCAGCAGACCAAACAGGAATCAGTCCCAGCATTTT.

The chain is built from TRBV6-1 and TRBJ2-5; D tentatively reads TRBD1 or TRBD2 (5 bases each). Trimming removed 8 bases at V and 1 base at J, with 11 bases between. This CDR3 has 13 residues. Germline lookup yields CDR1 MNHNS and CDR2 SASEGT. The DNA for the CDR3 is TGTGCCAGCTGTCGGGGCTTCCAAGAGACCCAGTACTTC. Amino acid sequence: CASCRGFQETQYF.

Comment on this clonotype: At one of its ends the junction is not consistent with the germline gene, which may arise from a read error. This sequence joins TRBV6-5 and TRBJ2-5; the match to TRBD2 covers 8 bases. The CDR3 is 18 residues long. Germline values: CDR1 MNHEY, CDR2 SVGAGI. The CDR3 nucleotides read TGTGCCAGCAGTTACTTGTTGGGTCGTAGCGGGCCGGGGGGGGCCCAGTACTTT. Its translation is CASSYLLGRSGPGGAQYF.

This clonotype was observed a handful of times. This may be a read error: a much more frequent sequence differs by one nucleotide. This chain's CDR3 is CASTFSGGEWYERYF. As DNA, the CDR3 is TGTGCCAGCACGTTCTCAGGGGGCGAATGGTACGAGCGGTACTTC. V usage is TRBV28 and J usage is TRBJ2-7; TRBD1 matches 8 bases. This CDR3 is built from 15 residues. Germline V lookup: CDR1 MDHEN, CDR2 SYDVKM.

This clonotype was recorded many times. The V and J genes are TRBV5-4 and TRBJ2-1; TRBD2 matches at 9 bases. The CDR3 contains 15 residues. The V gene's germline CDR1 is SGHNT and CDR2 YYREEE (reference sequence). V was pared by 4 bases and J by 5 bases, with 7 bases of the junction left unmatched. The CDR3 spells CASSLGLAENNEQFF. Written as DNA, the CDR3 is TGTGCCAGCAGCCTGGGACTAGCAGAGAACAATGAGCAGTTCTTC.

On this clonotype: The junction does not match germline at one end; this may be a read error. This sequence joins TRBV11-3 and TRBJ2-1, with 9 bases fitting TRBD2. CDR3 length: 16 residues. Looked up from germline, CDR1 is SGHNT and CDR2 is YENEEA. CDR3 amino acids: CASNSVTSGTYSEQFF. The CDR3 DNA is TGTGCCAGCAACTCCGTGACTAGCGGTACCTACAGTGAGCAGTTCTTC.

Note on this clonotype: This may be a read error: a much more frequent sequence differs by one nucleotide. The chain is built from TRBV5-6 and TRBJ2-4, with D possibly TRBD1 on 5 matching bases. The CDR3 extends over 16 amino acids. Germline V gives CDR1 SGHDT, CDR2 YYEEEE. Trimming stripped 1 base from V and 2 bases from J, with 13 bases between. CDR3 sequence (DNA): TGTGCCAGCAGCTTGCTGGGGCTTGTAACCAAAAACATTCAGTACTTC. Protein product: CASSLLGLVTKNIQYF.

About this clonotype: One end of the junction does not line up with germline, which may come from a read error. The chain links TRBV29-1 to TRBJ2-1; 12 positions match TRBD1. The CDR3 has 14 amino acids. CDR1 SQVTM and CDR2 ANQGSEA come from the germline V gene. CDR3 region: CCVRPGQGAHEQFF. CDR3 nucleotides: TGCTGCGTCCGTCCGGGACAGGGGGCTCATGAGCAGTTCTTC.

Of note for this clonotype: Without the conserved terminal phenylalanine or tryptophan, this CDR3 likely stems from a read error. The DNA is left out, because the CDR3 cannot be placed on it with certainty; the CDR3 is given as TCRdb lists it. This chain joins TRBV6-1 and TRBJ1-1; the D call in the table, TRBD1, was not verified against the DNA. 12 amino acids form the CDR3, both terminal residues included. Germline-derived CDR1 and CDR2 are MNHNS and SASEGT. The CDR3 loop reads CASSRTATEVFL.

A remark on this clonotype: Likely a read error: the CDR3 ends without its conserved phenylalanine or tryptophan. The DNA is omitted, as the CDR3 cannot be located on it reliably, and the CDR3 follows TCRdb's listing. V and J are TRBV30 and TRBJ2-5. Germline CDR1 is GTSNPN and CDR2 is SVGIG (reference sequence). The CDR3 is made up of 13 amino acids, end residues included. The CDR3 protein is CAWSVDHQETQHS.

With regard to this clonotype: Possible read error: a much larger clone is one base away. The CDR3 coding sequence is TGTGCCAGCAGCTCGCGGACTGCTGATACGCAGTATTTT. Translating gives CASSSRTADTQYF. The genes are TRBV5-4 and TRBJ2-3; D possibly corresponds to TRBD2 (5 bases). Germline V CDR1 and CDR2: SGHNT, YYREEE (reference sequence). The CDR3 covers 13 residues. V was shortened by 3 bases and J by 6 bases, with 11 bases between the two germline ends.

The chain links TRBV24-1 to TRBJ2-5, with D perhaps matching TRBD1 or TRBD2 (5 bases each). Germline lookup yields CDR1 KGHDR and CDR2 SFDVKD. The CDR3 length is 14 residues. Between the trimmed V and J ends, which lost 4 bases and 7 bases, there was a span of 15 bases. The CDR3 region has the DNA TGTGCCACCAGTGAGTCAGGGACCGGAGTGACCCAGTACTTC. Translation gives CATSESGTGVTQYF.

This clonotype occurred a few times. A single base separates this from a much larger clone, so it may be a read error. The genes are TRBV6-5 and TRBJ1-1; 10 positions agree with TRBD1. This CDR3 has 15 amino acids. Looked up from germline, CDR1 is MNHEY and CDR2 is SVGAGI. The CDR3 spells CAISKGQGPNTEAFF. CDR3 nucleotide sequence: TGTGCCATCAGTAAGGGACAGGGGCCCAACACTGAAGCTTTCTTT.